Sequencing of this TCR beta chain was carried out in a study of blood T cells in healthy people across ages. Study-wide background: Per two T cells, about one barcoded beta molecule was captured through template switching.

Study conclusions and caveats: Diversity estimates from one million T cells were considered underestimates.

A remark on this clonotype: Its antigen is still unknown.

Next came a second PCR, run for about 7 to 11 cycles, which used a sample-barcoded 5' primer along with a J-beta primer mix. From the 5' RACE reads, TCRdb called clonotypes with MiXCR, one entry per CDR3 protein. Of 500,000 to 650,000 distinct CDR3 sequences listed, 27% are singletons. The junction had 2 bases not matched to a gene; V was cut back by 6 bases and J by 3 bases. CDR3 length equals 14 residues. Germline-derived CDR1 and CDR2 are DFQATT and SNEGSKA (reference sequence). The same sample was also studied in work on T cells of mothers and their children. That work states: Every mother supplied over 9 million TCR beta CDR3 reads and every child a few million.

V usage is TRBV20-1 and J usage is TRBJ2-1; 13 bases are a match to TRBD2. The source of this sequence is a boy aged 2-9 years in good health. Sequenced material: blood. CDR3 amino acids: CSARTSGSYNEQFF. The CDR3 DNA follows: TGCAGTGCCCGGACTAGCGGGAGCTACAATGAGCAGTTCTTC.